These 29 T cell receptor beta chains originate from one sample sequenced in a study of shared clonotypes between healthy human individuals. Here immunoSEQ multiplex PCR was the method, and the copy in TCRdb shows in-frame clones only, minus some. Of about 1 million clones in the sample, about 75% are singletons; the top ten hold roughly 1.4%. Material for sequencing was memory CD4+ T cells sorted from blood. Stated subset: CD45RA-negative fraction. These receptor sequences come from a man younger than 30 in good health.

This sequence joins TRBV7-8 and TRBJ2-5; D may correspond to TRBD1 or TRBD2 (5 bases each). Trimming cost V 5 bases and J 2 bases, with 12 bases left between them. The CDR3 has 14 amino acids. The germline gives CDR1 SGHVS, CDR2 FQNEAQ. DNA for the CDR3: TGTGCCAGCAGCCTAGGGACGAAACAAGAGACCCAGTACTTC. Its translation is CASSLGTKQETQYF.

In this sample, this clone turned up many times. As DNA, the CDR3 is TGTGCCAGCAGCAAAGGTGGACCCTCGAGCTCTGGAAACACCATATATTTT. Amino acid sequence: CASSKGGPSSSGNTIYF. The chain has TRBV21-1 and TRBJ1-3. TRBV21-1 is an annotated pseudogene. The length of the CDR3 is 17 residues.

The chain joins TRBV7-2 to TRBJ2-4; unclear D gene. The CDR3 consists of 13 residues. Germline V gene data show CDR1 as SGHTA and CDR2 as FQGNSA. Trimming shortened V by 5 bases and J by 3 bases, and 8 bases separated the two germline ends. CDR3 sequence (DNA): TGTGCCAGCAGCCGCACGGGCAAAAACATTCAGTACTTC. Its translation is CASSRTGKNIQYF.

The chain uses TRBV7-9 and TRBJ1-1; D might be TRBD1 (5 bases). Germline V gene sequence: CDR1 SEHNR, CDR2 FQNEAQ (reference sequence). This CDR3 is 17 amino acids long. V was clipped by 1 base and J by 0 bases, with 15 bases between them. Here the CDR3 reads CASSLVTGVSMNTEAFF. The CDR3 DNA is TGTGCCAGCAGCTTAGTGACGGGGGTCTCCATGAACACTGAAGCTTTCTTT.

This clone occurred a few times. V is TRBV30 and J is TRBJ2-1; the match to TRBD2 covers 10 bases. Germline V lookup: CDR1 GTSNPN, CDR2 SVGIG (reference sequence). The CDR3 is made up of 14 amino acids. V gave up 3 bases and J gave up 5 bases; unmatched junction bases: 4. The CDR3 sequence: CAWRGLALNNEQFF. In DNA form, the CDR3 reads TGTGCCTGGAGGGGACTAGCGCTTAACAATGAGCAGTTCTTC.

This clone was seen only once. The rearrangement links TRBV5-1 to TRBJ2-4; D may be TRBD1 (6 bases). The V gene's germline CDR1 is SGHRS and CDR2 YFSETQ. Trimming cost V 0 bases and J 1 base, with 17 bases left between them. The CDR3 runs 18 residues. CDR3 residues: CASSLVQGSGGAKNIQYF. CDR3 nucleotide sequence: TGCGCCAGCAGCTTGGTGCAGGGGTCCGGTGGGGCCAAAAACATTCAGTACTTC.

V and J are TRBV2 and TRBJ1-3; D is uncertain. Per the germline V gene, CDR1 is SNHLY and CDR2 is FYNNEI. The CDR3 consists of 15 residues. V was shortened by 4 bases and J by 0 bases, with 10 bases between the two germline ends. The CDR3 spells CASSADSRSGNTIYF. As DNA, the CDR3 is TGTGCCAGCAGTGCTGACTCGCGCTCTGGAAACACCATATATTTT.

This clone was observed once. The chain is built from TRBV5-1 and TRBJ2-2; a weak D match, TRBD1 (5 bases). The V end was cut by 2 bases, the J end by 4 bases, with 12 bases between. The CDR3 spans 15 residues. Looked up from germline, CDR1 is SGHRS and CDR2 is YFSETQ. The CDR3 nucleotides read TGCGCCAGCAGCTTTGTGCAGGGTCCCACCGGGGAGCTGTTTTTT. Translation: CASSFVQGPTGELFF.

On this clone itself: Since a far larger clone is one base different, this is likely a read error. V gene TRBV27 combines with J gene TRBJ1-4; D is unresolved. This CDR3 comprises 14 residues. Trimming shortened V by 6 bases and J by 0 bases, and 8 bases separated the two germline ends. Germline V gives CDR1 MNHEY, CDR2 SMNVEV (reference sequence). As DNA, the CDR3 is TGTGCCAGCAGCTCCGGTACAACTAATGAAAAACTGTTTTTT. The encoded protein is CASSSGTTNEKLFF.

This clone was recorded only once. The chain is built from TRBV4-1 and TRBJ1-2, with 12 bases matching TRBD1. The CDR3 is 16 residues long. Germline CDR1 reads MGHRA; CDR2 reads YSYEKL. Trimming took 1 base from V and 5 from J; bases not matched to a gene: 5. As DNA, the CDR3 is TGCGCCAGCAGCCAAGGGGACAGGGGGCTAGGATATGGCTACACCTTC. Residues: CASSQGDRGLGYGYTF.

This sequence joins TRBV9 and TRBJ1-6, with D unclear. Between the trimmed V and J ends, which lost 3 bases and 5 bases, there was a span of 12 bases. This CDR3 comprises 15 residues. Germline V gives CDR1 SGDLS, CDR2 YYNGEE. CDR3 loop: CASSAPGSNNSPLHF. The DNA for the CDR3 is TGTGCCAGCAGCGCCCCGGGTAGCAATAATTCACCCCTCCACTTT. Variable domain in full (rest from reference TRBV9 and TRBJ1-6): DSGVTQTPKHLITATGQRVTLRCSPRSGDLSVYWYQQSLDQGLQFLIQYYNGEERAKGNILERFSAQQFPDLHSELNLSSLELGDSALYFCASSAPGSNNSPLHFGNGTRLTVT.

This clone was counted a few times. The gene calls are TRBV18 and TRBJ1-4; 10 bases match TRBD1. The CDR3 is made up of 15 amino acids. Germline loops: CDR1 KGHSH, CDR2 LQKENI. The V and J ends lost 6 bases and 5 bases, in that order; junction bases with no gene match: 6. Written as DNA, the CDR3 is TGTGCCAGCTCGATTCCGGGACAGGGGAATGAAAAACTGTTTTTT. It yields the protein CASSIPGQGNEKLFF.

V usage is TRBV18 and J usage is TRBJ1-3; tentative D call: TRBD1 (6 bases). The V end was cut by 5 bases, the J end by 1 base, with 18 bases between. Germline assignment: CDR1 KGHSH and CDR2 LQKENI. The CDR3 length is 17 residues. The CDR3 DNA is TGTGCCAGCTCAGACCCCGGGACATATATATCTGGAAACACCATATATTTT. Amino acids: CASSDPGTYISGNTIYF.

This rearrangement joins TRBV18 to TRBJ2-7, with TRBD2 identical over 13 bases. In germline, CDR1 is KGHSH, CDR2 LQKENI. The CDR3 runs 17 residues. The V and J ends lost 6 bases and 5 bases, in that order; junction bases with no gene match: 13. In nucleotides, the CDR3 is TGTGCCAGCTCCCCAGGACTAGCGGGAGCTGTAGGTAACGAGCAGTACTTC. Translation gives CASSPGLAGAVGNEQYF.

The V gene is TRBV6-5, the J gene TRBJ2-5; D may correspond to TRBD1 or TRBD2 (5 bases each). The CDR3 contains 16 residues. The germline CDR1 and CDR2 sequences are MNHEY and SVGAGI. Trimming cost V 4 bases and J 1 base, with 16 bases left between them. CDR3 loop: CASSSGHGAGQETQYF. In DNA, the CDR3 is TGTGCCAGCAGTTCCGGACACGGGGCGGGCCAAGAGACCCAGTACTTC.

This clone was detected ten times or more. V gene TRBV27 combines with J gene TRBJ2-7, with 9 bases aligning to TRBD2. Germline-derived CDR1 and CDR2 are MNHEY and SMNVEV (reference sequence). The CDR3 extends over 14 amino acids. V lost 3 bases and J lost 2; bases outside the gene matches: 2. The CDR3 sequence is CASSLRGGAYEQYF. The CDR3 DNA reads as TGTGCCAGCAGTTTGCGGGGGGGCGCCTACGAGCAGTACTTC.

This chain links TRBV14 with TRBJ2-3; 8 nucleotides line up with TRBD1. The junction had 9 bases not matched to a gene; V was cut back by 4 bases and J by 3 bases. The CDR3 is 16 amino acids. CDR1 is SGHDN and CDR2 is FVKESK in the germline V gene. The CDR3 coding sequence is TGTGCCAGCAGCCGTATTGGACAGGGCAAGACAGATACGCAGTATTTT. Encoded protein: CASSRIGQGKTDTQYF.

The J gene is TRBJ1-4, the V gene TRBV6-5, with 9 bases that match TRBD1. The CDR3 is 12 amino acids. Germline values: CDR1 MNHEY, CDR2 SVGAGI. J gave up 5 bases and V 8 bases, and 0 bases lay outside the gene matches. CDR3 coding DNA: TGTGCCAGCGGACAGGGGAATGAAAAACTGTTTTTT. Protein sequence: CASGQGNEKLFF.

The V and J genes are TRBV30 and TRBJ1-5; tentative D call: TRBD1 (5 bases). Trimming pared 5 bases from V and 5 bases from J, leaving 13 bases between. The CDR3 spans 13 residues. The V gene's germline CDR1 is GTSNPN and CDR2 SVGIG (reference sequence). The CDR3 coding sequence is TGTGCCTGGGCGGAGGGCAGGGATCAGCCCCAGCATTTT. It is translated as CAWAEGRDQPQHF.

CDR3 nucleotides: TGTGCCAGCAGTGAATCTGGCACTGCGATCCTACGAGGGCAGTACTTC. As protein: CASSESGTAILRGQYF. The genes are TRBV25-1 and TRBJ2-7, with no clear D. The CDR3 covers 16 residues. Trimming stripped 1 base from V and 9 bases from J, with 22 bases between. Germline-derived CDR1 and CDR2 are MGHDK and SYGVNS.

The rearrangement links TRBV1 to TRBJ2-7. TRBV1 is an annotated pseudogene. This CDR3 has 14 residues. CDR3 in DNA: TGCACCAGCAGCCAAGATCGGCCTGACTACGAGCAGTACTTC. Amino acids: CTSSQDRPDYEQYF.

This chain links TRBV2 with TRBJ2-3, with D perhaps matching TRBD1 (5 bases). V was cut by 7 bases and J by 3 bases, with 14 bases left in between. This CDR3 is 14 amino acids long. Germline V CDR1 and CDR2: SNHLY, FYNNEI. The CDR3 region is CASTSQGRTDTQYF. CDR3 coding DNA: TGTGCCAGCACCTCTCAGGGTCGAACAGATACGCAGTATTTT.

The chain uses TRBV19 and TRBJ2-1; D possibly corresponds to TRBD1 (5 bases). The CDR3 covers 13 residues. Trimming took 4 bases from V and 9 from J, leaving 13 bases between them. The germline gives CDR1 LNHDA, CDR2 SQIVND (reference sequence). The CDR3 loop reads CASSSPGYGEQFF. Written as DNA, the CDR3 is TGTGCCAGTAGTAGCCCAGGGTACGGTGAGCAGTTCTTC.

The chain is built from TRBV10-1 and TRBJ2-1; TRBD2 matches at 8 bases. This CDR3 comprises 14 residues. In germline, CDR1 is WNHNN, CDR2 SYGVQD (reference sequence). The junction had 6 bases not matched to a gene; V was cut back by 3 bases and J by 8 bases. CDR3 loop: CASSESGSLDEQFF. CDR3 DNA: TGCGCCAGCAGTGAAAGCGGGAGTCTCGATGAGCAGTTCTTC.

This chain joins TRBV18 and TRBJ2-1, with unresolved D. The CDR3 is 12 amino acids. V lost 3 bases and J 9 bases, leaving 9 bases between the germline ends. Germline V lookup: CDR1 KGHSH, CDR2 LQKENI. CDR3 amino acids: CASSPNQAEQFF. The CDR3 DNA follows: TGTGCCAGCTCACCCAATCAGGCTGAGCAGTTCTTC.

The V and J genes are TRBV5-1 and TRBJ1-2; a weak D match, TRBD1 (5 bases). Germline CDR1 and CDR2: SGHRS and YFSETQ. The ends were cut back, 0 bases at V and 5 bases at J, with 14 bases in the middle. The CDR3 is made up of 15 amino acids. The CDR3 bases are TGCGCCAGCAGCTTGGCCGGGGCAGGTGGTTATGGCTACACCTTC. It is translated as CASSLAGAGGYGYTF. The entire variable domain, with the rest obtained from reference TRBV5-1 and TRBJ1-2, is as follows: KAGVTQTPRYLIKTRGQQVTLSCSPISGHRSVSWYQQTPGQGLQFLFEYFSETQRNKGNFPGRFSGRQFSNSRSEMNVSTLELGDSALYLCASSLAGAGGYGYTFGSGTRLTVV.

The chain is built from TRBV7-2 and TRBJ1-2; maybe TRBD1 (5 bases). CDR3 length equals 14 residues. Per the germline V gene, CDR1 is SGHTA and CDR2 is FQGNSA. V was shortened by 4 bases and J by 4 bases, with 13 bases between the two germline ends. The CDR3 region is CASSSGGEGYGYTF. The CDR3 DNA follows: TGTGCCAGCAGCTCGGGGGGGGAAGGCTATGGCTACACCTTC.

The V gene is TRBV7-9, the J gene TRBJ2-5, with 10 bases that match TRBD2. This CDR3 has 17 amino acids. Losses at the gene ends were 2 bases for V and 3 bases for J; bases not matched to a gene: 9. Germline V gives CDR1 SEHNR, CDR2 FQNEAQ (reference sequence). The CDR3 loop reads CASSLWASGRHKETQYF. CDR3 bases: TGTGCCAGCAGCTTATGGGCTAGCGGGAGACATAAAGAGACCCAGTACTTC.

This rearrangement joins TRBV6-1 to TRBJ2-6; possibly TRBD2 for D (6 bases). Trimming took 5 bases from V and 0 from J, leaving 8 bases between them. Germline V gives CDR1 MNHNS, CDR2 SASEGT. The CDR3 is 15 residues long. As DNA, the CDR3 is TGTGCCAGCAGTTCCGGGGGCTCTGGGGCCAACGTCCTGACTTTC. Its protein product is CASSSGGSGANVLTF.